This TCR beta chain was recovered during a study of shared clonotypes between healthy human individuals. The CDR3 consists of 15 residues. The ends were cut back, 0 bases at V and 10 bases at J, with 17 bases in the middle. Germline assignment: CDR1 MNHNY and CDR2 SVGAGI (reference sequence). The repertoire was sequenced with immunoSEQ multiplex PCR; TCRdb's copy has only in-frame clones and lacks some. The sample comprises some 2,500,000 clones, approximately 90% of which are singletons, and 0.37% rests with the top ten. This chain joins TRBV6-6 and TRBJ2-3; no clear D gene. This TCR was sampled from a man between 18 and 35 years old in good health. Some clones in this sample may be carry-over from other donors' samples. The sample was naive CD4+ T cells from PBMCs. Subset defined: CD45RA+ positively selected. CDR3 region: CASSYSIRSVTAQYF. In DNA form, the CDR3 reads TGTGCCAGCAGTTACTCGATACGGTCGGTCACTGCGCAGTATTTT.